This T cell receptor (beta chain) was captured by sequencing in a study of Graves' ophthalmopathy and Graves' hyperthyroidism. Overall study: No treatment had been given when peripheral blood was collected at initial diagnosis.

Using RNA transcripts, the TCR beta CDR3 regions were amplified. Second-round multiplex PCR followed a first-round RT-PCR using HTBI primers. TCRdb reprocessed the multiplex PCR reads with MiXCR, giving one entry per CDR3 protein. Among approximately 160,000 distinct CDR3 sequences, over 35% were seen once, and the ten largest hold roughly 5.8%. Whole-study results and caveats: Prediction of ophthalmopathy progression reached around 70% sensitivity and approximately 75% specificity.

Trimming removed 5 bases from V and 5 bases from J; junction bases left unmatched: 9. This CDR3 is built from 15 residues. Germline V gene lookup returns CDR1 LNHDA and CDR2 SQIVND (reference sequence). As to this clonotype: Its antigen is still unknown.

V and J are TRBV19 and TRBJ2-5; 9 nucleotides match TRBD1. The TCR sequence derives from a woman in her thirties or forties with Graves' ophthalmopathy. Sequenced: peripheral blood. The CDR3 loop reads CASSGPGQGSETQYF. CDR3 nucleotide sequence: TGTGCCAGTAGTGGCCCGGGACAGGGAAGTGAGACCCAGTACTTC.